This T cell receptor (beta chain) derives from a study of blood T cell repertoires in COVID-19. Across the whole study: The United States, Italy and Spain were the sources of the acute and convalescent COVID-19 samples.

Trimming removed 1 base from V and 6 bases from J; junction bases left unmatched: 8. Germline V gene lookup returns CDR1 MDHEN and CDR2 SYDVKM. The CDR3 length is 17 residues. The authors' processing: Amplification with reference gene primers provided the estimates of nucleated cell counts. The repertoire was sequenced with immunoSEQ multiplex PCR; TCRdb's copy has only in-frame clones and lacks some. V and J calls and clone size are copied from that table; D and trimming were computed from the DNA. The table shows under 300,000 clones, with 80% to 90% occurring only once. Sequenced: peripheral blood. The chain combines TRBV28 with TRBJ2-2; 10 bases match TRBD1. This sequence originates from a woman in her forties or fifties who had recovered from COVID-19. The CDR3 DNA follows: TGTGCCAGCAGTTTATTCACAGGACAGGGGGGGTCCGGGGAGCTGTTTTTT. It specifies CASSLFTGQGGSGELFF.